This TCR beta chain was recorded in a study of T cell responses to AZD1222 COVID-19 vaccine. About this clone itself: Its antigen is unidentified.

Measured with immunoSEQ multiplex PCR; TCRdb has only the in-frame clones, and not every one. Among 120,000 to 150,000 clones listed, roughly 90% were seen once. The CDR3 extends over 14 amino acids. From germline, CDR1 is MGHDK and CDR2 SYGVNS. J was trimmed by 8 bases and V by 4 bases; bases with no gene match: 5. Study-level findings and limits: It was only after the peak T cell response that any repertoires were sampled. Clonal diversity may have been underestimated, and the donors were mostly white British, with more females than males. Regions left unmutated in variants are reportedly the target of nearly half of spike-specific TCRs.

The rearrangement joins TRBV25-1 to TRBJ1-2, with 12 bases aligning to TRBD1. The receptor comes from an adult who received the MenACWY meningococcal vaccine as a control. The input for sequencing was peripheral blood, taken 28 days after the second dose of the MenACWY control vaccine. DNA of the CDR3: TGTGCCAGCAGTGGGGACAGGGGGCTGTCGGGCTACACCTTC. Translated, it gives CASSGDRGLSGYTF.